A selection of T cell receptor beta chains follows, all from one sample in a study of blood T cell repertoires in COVID-19. Produced via immunoSEQ multiplex PCR; TCRdb's table is partial and in-frame only. Among around 270,000 clones listed, 85% to 90% were seen once. Sequenced sample: peripheral blood. The receptors shown here come from a man between 35 and 55 years old with acute or convalescent COVID-19. Both conserved end residues are part of each CDR3. A D gene is named only where the DNA matches it firmly. Rows give clone size only sometimes, using once, few, many, or a class for an expanded clone.

size: -
J: TRBJ1-1
V: TRBV5-1
D: -
CDR3: CASSLEPTGTEAFF
DNA: TGCGCCAGCAGCTTGGAACCTACGGGGACTGAAGCTTTCTTT

size: -
J: TRBJ1-1
V: TRBV10-2
D: TRBD1
CDR3: CASSYRGLNTEAFF
DNA: TGCGCCAGCAGTTACAGGGGGCTGAACACTGAAGCTTTCTTT

size: -
J: TRBJ1-2
V: TRBV7-2
D: TRBD1
CDR3: CASSLGDRVGYGYTF
DNA: TGTGCCAGCAGCTTAGGAGACAGGGTCGGATATGGCTACACCTTC

size: few
J: TRBJ2-4
V: TRBV12-3/TRBV12-4
D: -
CDR3: CASSFQGPGIQYF
DNA: TGTGCCAGCAGTTTTCAGGGGCCGGGCATTCAGTACTTC

size: -
J: TRBJ1-1
V: TRBV13
D: -
CDR3: CASSSTGTGTEAFF
DNA: TGTGCCAGCAGCTCTACAGGGACGGGCACTGAAGCTTTCTTT

size: -
J: TRBJ2-1
V: TRBV9
D: -
CDR3: CASSAASGSYNEQFF
DNA: TGTGCCAGCAGCGCCGCGAGCGGGTCCTACAATGAGCAGTTCTTC

size: -
J: TRBJ1-6
V: TRBV6-5
D: TRBD1
CDR3: CASSPRQGWHSPLHF
DNA: TGTGCCAGCAGCCCCCGACAGGGGTGGCATTCACCCCTCCACTTT

size: -
J: TRBJ1-2
V: TRBV4-1
D: TRBD1
CDR3: CASSQDRGYYGYTF
DNA: TGCGCCAGCAGCCAGGACAGGGGCTACTATGGCTACACCTTC

size: -
J: TRBJ1-1
V: TRBV15
D: -
CDR3: CATSPGGGTEAFF
DNA: TGTGCCACCAGCCCTGGGGGGGGTACTGAAGCTTTCTTT

size: -
J: TRBJ1-1
V: TRBV4-1
D: -
CDR3: CASSPDGGTWTEAFF
DNA: TGCGCCAGCAGCCCTGATGGGGGCACCTGGACTGAAGCTTTCTTT

size: -
J: TRBJ2-7
V: TRBV5-4
D: -
CDR3: CASSPQNEAEQYF
DNA: TGTGCCAGCAGCCCCCAGAACGAGGCCGAGCAGTACTTC

size: few
J: TRBJ2-3
V: TRBV7-3
D: TRBD2
CDR3: CASSSGLATDTQYF
DNA: TGTGCCAGCAGCTCGGGACTAGCGACAGATACGCAGTATTTT

size: -
J: TRBJ2-1
V: TRBV10-1
D: -
CDR3: CASSLRGESYRSYNEQFF
DNA: TGCGCCAGCAGCCTCAGGGGGGAGTCTTACCGATCCTACAATGAGCAGTTCTTC

size: once
J: TRBJ1-2
V: TRBV9
D: TRBD1
CDR3: CASSSGQGTPNYGYTF
DNA: TGTGCCAGCAGCTCAGGACAGGGGACCCCTAACTATGGCTACACCTTC

size: -
J: TRBJ1-2
V: TRBV15
D: -
CDR3: CATSRDRVRGKGDYGYTF
DNA: TGTGCCACCAGCAGAGATCGTGTCCGGGGTAAGGGAGACTATGGCTACACCTTC

size: -
J: TRBJ2-3
V: TRBV11-3
D: -
CDR3: CASSEGGIETDTQYF
DNA: TGTGCCAGCAGCGAAGGGGGTATAGAGACAGATACGCAGTATTTT

size: -
J: TRBJ1-1
V: TRBV6-5
D: -
CDR3: CASTQDSLNTEAFF
DNA: TGTGCCAGCACCCAGGACAGCTTGAACACTGAAGCTTTCTTT

size: -
J: TRBJ1-2
V: TRBV6-5
D: TRBD1
CDR3: CASTKAGGSGYTF
DNA: TGTGCCAGCACAAAGGCAGGGGGCTCTGGCTACACCTTC

size: -
J: TRBJ2-7
V: TRBV14
D: -
CDR3: CASSQFYSYEQYF
DNA: TGTGCCAGCAGCCAATTCTACTCCTACGAGCAGTACTTC

size: few
J: TRBJ1-3
V: TRBV19
D: -
CDR3: CASRITGISGNTIYF
DNA: TGTGCCAGTAGGATCACAGGGATCTCTGGAAACACCATATATTTT

size: -
J: TRBJ2-3
V: TRBV10-3
D: -
CDR3: CAISSLPGGGTDTQYF
DNA: TGTGCCATCAGCTCGCTCCCCGGGGGTGGCACAGATACGCAGTATTTT

size: -
J: TRBJ2-2
V: TRBV18
D: -
CDR3: CASSPLTTSTGELFF
DNA: TGTGCCAGCTCACCTCTCACTACTAGCACCGGGGAGCTGTTTTTT

size: -
J: TRBJ1-1
V: TRBV7-3
D: -
CDR3: CASSLRGDTEAFF
DNA: TGTGCCAGCAGCTTAAGGGGGGATACTGAAGCTTTCTTT